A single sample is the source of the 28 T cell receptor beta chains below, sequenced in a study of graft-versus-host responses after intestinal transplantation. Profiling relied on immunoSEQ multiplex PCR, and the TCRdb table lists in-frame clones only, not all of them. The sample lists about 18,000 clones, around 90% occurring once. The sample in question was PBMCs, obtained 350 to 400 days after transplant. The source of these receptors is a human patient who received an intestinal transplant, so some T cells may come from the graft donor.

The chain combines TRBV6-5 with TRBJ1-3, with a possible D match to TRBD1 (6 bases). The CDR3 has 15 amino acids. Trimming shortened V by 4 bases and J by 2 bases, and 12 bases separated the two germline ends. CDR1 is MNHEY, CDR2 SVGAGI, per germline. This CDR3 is CASSFLGGAGNTIYF. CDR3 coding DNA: TGTGCCAGCAGTTTCCTAGGGGGGGCTGGAAACACCATATATTTT.

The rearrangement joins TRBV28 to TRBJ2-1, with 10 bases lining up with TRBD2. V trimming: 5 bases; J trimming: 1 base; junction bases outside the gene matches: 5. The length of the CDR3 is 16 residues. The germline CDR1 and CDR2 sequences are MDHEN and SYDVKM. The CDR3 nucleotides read TGTGCCAGCAGTACTAGCGGGACCCTTTCCTACAATGAGCAGTTCTTC. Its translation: CASSTSGTLSYNEQFF.

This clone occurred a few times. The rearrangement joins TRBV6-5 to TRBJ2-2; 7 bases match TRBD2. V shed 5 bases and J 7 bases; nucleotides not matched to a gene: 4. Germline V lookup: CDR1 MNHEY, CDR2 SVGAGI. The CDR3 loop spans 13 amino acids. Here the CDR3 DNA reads TGTGCCAGCAGTGTGGGGGGGGTCGGGGAGCTGTTTTTT. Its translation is CASSVGGVGELFF.

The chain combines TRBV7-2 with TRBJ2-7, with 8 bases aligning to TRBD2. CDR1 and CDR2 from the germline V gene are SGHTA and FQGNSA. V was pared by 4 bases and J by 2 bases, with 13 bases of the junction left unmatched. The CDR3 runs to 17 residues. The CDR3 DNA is TGTGCCAGCAGCTCAGGGAAGGGTGCACTAGCGGCCTACGAGCAGTACTTC. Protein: CASSSGKGALAAYEQYF.

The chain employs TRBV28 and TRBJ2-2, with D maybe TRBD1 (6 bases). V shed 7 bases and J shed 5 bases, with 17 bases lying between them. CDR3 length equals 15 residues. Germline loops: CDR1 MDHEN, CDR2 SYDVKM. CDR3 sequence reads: CASTTIQGGTGELFF. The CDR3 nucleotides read TGTGCCAGCACTACAATACAGGGTGGAACCGGGGAGCTGTTTTTT.

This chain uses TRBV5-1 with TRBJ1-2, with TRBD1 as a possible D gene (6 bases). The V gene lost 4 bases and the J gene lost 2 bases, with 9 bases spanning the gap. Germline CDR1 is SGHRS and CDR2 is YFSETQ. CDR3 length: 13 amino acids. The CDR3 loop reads CASSAQGNYGYTF. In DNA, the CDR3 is TGCGCCAGCAGCGCTCAGGGGAACTATGGCTACACCTTC. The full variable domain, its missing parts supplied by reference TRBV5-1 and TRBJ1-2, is KAGVTQTPRYLIKTRGQQVTLSCSPISGHRSVSWYQQTPGQGLQFLFEYFSETQRNKGNFPGRFSGRQFSNSRSEMNVSTLELGDSALYLCASSAQGNYGYTFGSGTRLTVV.

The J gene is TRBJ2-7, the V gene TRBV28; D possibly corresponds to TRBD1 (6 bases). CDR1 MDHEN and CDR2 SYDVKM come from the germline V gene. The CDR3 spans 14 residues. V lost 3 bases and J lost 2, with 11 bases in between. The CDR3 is CASSLGHYPYEQYF. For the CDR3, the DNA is TGTGCCAGCAGTTTGGGACACTATCCCTACGAGCAGTACTTC.

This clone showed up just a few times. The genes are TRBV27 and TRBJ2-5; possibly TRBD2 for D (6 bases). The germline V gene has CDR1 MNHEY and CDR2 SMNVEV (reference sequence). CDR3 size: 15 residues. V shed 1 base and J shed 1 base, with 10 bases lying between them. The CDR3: CASSLWGSGQETQYF. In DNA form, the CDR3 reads TGTGCCAGCAGTTTATGGGGTAGCGGCCAAGAGACCCAGTACTTC.

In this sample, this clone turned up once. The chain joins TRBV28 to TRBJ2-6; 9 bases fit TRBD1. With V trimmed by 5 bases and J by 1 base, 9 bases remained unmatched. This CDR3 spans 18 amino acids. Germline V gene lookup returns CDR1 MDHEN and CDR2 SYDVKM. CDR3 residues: CASSPRGQGRSGANVLTF. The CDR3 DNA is TGTGCCAGCAGTCCCCGGGGACAGGGTCGATCTGGGGCCAACGTCCTGACTTTC.

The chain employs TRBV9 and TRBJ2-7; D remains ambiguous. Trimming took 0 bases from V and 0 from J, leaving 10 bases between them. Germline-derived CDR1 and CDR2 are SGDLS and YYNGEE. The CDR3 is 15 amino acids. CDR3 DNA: TGTGCCAGCAGCGTAGAGGATCAATACTCCTACGAGCAGTACTTC. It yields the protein CASSVEDQYSYEQYF.

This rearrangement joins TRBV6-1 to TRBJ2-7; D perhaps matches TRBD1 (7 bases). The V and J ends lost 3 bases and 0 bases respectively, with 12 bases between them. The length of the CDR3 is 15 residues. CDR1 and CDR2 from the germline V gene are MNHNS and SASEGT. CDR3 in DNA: TGTGCCAGCAGTGAGGGGGGACAGTACTCCTACGAGCAGTACTTC. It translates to CASSEGGQYSYEQYF.

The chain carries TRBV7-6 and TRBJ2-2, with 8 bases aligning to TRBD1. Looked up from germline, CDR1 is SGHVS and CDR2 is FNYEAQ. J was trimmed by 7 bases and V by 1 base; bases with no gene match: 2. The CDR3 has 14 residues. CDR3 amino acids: CASSLGQGNGELFF. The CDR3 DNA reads TGTGCCAGCAGCTTAGGACAGGGGAACGGGGAGCTGTTTTTT.

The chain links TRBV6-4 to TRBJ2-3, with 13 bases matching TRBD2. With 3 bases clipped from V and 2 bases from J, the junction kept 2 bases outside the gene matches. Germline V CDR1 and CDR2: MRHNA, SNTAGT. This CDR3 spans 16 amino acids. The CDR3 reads CASSETSGGATDTQYF. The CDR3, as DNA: TGTGCCAGCAGTGAAACTAGCGGGGGGGCCACAGATACGCAGTATTTT.

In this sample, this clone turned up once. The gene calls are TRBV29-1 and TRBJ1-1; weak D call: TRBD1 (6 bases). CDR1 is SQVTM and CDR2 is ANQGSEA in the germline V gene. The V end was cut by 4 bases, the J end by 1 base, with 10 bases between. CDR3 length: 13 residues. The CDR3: CSVGAGANTEAFF. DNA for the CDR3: TGCAGCGTTGGTGCAGGGGCGAACACTGAAGCTTTCTTT.

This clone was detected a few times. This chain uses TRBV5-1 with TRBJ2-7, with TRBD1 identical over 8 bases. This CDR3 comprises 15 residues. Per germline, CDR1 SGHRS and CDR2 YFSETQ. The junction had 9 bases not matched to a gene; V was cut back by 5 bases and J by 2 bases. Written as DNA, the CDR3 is TGCGCCAGCAGGGAAGCCGGACAGGGAGCCTACGAGCAGTACTTC. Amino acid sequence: CASREAGQGAYEQYF.

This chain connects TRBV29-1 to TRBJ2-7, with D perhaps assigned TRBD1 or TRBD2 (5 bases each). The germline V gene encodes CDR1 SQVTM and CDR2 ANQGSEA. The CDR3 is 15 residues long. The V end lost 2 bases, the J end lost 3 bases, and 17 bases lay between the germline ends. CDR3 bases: TGCAGCGTTGAATTGGTTGGGGGTCGGGGCTACGAGCAGTACTTC. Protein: CSVELVGGRGYEQYF.

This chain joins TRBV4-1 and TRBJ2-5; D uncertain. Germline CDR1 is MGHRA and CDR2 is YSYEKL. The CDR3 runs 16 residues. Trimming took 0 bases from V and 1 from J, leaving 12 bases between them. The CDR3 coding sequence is TGCGCCAGCAGCCAAGAAGAAGTCGGACCCCAAGAGACCCAGTACTTC. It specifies CASSQEEVGPQETQYF.

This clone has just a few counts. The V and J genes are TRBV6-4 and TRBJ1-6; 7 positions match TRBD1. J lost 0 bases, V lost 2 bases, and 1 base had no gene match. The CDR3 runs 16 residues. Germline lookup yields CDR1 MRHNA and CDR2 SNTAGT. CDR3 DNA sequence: TGTGCCAGCAGTGACGGGGACAGCTCCTATAATTCACCCCTCCACTTT. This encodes CASSDGDSSYNSPLHF.

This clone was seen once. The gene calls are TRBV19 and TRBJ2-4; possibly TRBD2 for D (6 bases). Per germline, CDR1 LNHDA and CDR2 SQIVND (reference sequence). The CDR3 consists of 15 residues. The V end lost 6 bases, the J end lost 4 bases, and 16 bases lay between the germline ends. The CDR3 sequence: CASSLGRGGKNIQYF. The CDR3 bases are TGTGCCAGTAGCCTCGGTAGAGGAGGGAAAAACATTCAGTACTTC.

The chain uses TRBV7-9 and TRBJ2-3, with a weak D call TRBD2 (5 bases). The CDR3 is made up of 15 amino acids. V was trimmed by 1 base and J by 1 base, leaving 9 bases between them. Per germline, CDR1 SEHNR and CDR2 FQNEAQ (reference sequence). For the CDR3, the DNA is TGTGCCAGCAGCTTAGTAATTAGCGGCACAGATACGCAGTATTTT. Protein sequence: CASSLVISGTDTQYF.

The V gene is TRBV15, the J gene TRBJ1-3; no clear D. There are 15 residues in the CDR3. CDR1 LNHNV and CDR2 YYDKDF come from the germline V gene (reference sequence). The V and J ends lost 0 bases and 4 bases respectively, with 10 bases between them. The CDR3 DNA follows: TGTGCCACCAGCAGAGATCGGGGATTCGGAAACACCATATATTTT. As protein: CATSRDRGFGNTIYF.

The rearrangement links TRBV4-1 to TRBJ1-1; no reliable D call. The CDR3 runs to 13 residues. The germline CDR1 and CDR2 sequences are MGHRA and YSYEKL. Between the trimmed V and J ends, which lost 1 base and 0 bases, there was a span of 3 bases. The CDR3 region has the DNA TGCGCCAGCAGCCAAGCGGTGAACACTGAAGCTTTCTTT. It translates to CASSQAVNTEAFF.

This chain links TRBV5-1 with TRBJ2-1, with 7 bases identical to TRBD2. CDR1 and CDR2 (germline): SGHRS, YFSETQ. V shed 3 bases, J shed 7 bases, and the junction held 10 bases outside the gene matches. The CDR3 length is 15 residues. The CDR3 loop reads CASSSLLGGTNEQFF. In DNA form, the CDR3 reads TGCGCCAGCAGCTCCTTACTGGGAGGGACGAATGAGCAGTTCTTC.

CDR3: CSASIGTSELGEQFF. The CDR3 nucleotides are TGCAGCGCCTCAATTGGGACTAGCGAGTTGGGTGAGCAGTTCTTC. This chain joins TRBV29-1 and TRBJ2-1; 10 bases line up with TRBD2. This CDR3 contains 15 residues. J was trimmed by 9 bases and V by 7 bases; bases with no gene match: 15. The germline CDR1 and CDR2 sequences are SQVTM and ANQGSEA.

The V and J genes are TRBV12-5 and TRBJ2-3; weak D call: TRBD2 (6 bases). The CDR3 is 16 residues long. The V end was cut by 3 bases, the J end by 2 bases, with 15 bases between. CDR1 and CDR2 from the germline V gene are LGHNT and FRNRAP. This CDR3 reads CASGFFPEGTTDTQYF. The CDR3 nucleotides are TGTGCTAGTGGTTTTTTTCCGGAGGGTACCACAGATACGCAGTATTTT.

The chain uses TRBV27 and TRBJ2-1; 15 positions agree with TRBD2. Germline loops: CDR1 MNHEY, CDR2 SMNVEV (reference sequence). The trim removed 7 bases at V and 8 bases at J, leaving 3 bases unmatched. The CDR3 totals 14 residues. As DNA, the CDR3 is TGTGCCAGCACCGGACTAGCGGGAGGGCATGAGCAGTTCTTC. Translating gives CASTGLAGGHEQFF.

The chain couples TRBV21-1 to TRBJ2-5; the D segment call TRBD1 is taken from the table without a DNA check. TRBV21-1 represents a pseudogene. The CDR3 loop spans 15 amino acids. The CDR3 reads CASSFRQVVKETQYF. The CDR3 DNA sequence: TGTGCCAGCAGCTTCCGACAGGTTGTGAAGGAGACCCAGTACTTC.

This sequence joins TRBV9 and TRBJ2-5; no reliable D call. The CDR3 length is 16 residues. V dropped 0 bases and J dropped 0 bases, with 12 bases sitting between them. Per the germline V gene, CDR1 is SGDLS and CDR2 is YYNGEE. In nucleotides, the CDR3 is TGTGCCAGCAGCGTAGTAGGGCTGGTTTACCAAGAGACCCAGTACTTC. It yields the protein CASSVVGLVYQETQYF. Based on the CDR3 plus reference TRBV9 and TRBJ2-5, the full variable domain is DSGVTQTPKHLITATGQRVTLRCSPRSGDLSVYWYQQSLDQGLQFLIQYYNGEERAKGNILERFSAQQFPDLHSELNLSSLELGDSALYFCASSVVGLVYQETQYFGPGTRLLVL.